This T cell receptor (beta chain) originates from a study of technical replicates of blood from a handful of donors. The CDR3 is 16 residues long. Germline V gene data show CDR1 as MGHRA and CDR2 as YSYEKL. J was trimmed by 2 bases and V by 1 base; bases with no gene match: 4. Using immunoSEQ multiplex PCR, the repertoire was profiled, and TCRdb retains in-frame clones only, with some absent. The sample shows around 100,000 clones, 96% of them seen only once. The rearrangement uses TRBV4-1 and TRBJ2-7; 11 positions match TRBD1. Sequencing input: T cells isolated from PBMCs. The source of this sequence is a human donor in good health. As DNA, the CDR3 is TGCGCCAGCAGCCAAGCAAGGGACAGGGGGACCTACGAGCAGTACTTC. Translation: CASSQARDRGTYEQYF.